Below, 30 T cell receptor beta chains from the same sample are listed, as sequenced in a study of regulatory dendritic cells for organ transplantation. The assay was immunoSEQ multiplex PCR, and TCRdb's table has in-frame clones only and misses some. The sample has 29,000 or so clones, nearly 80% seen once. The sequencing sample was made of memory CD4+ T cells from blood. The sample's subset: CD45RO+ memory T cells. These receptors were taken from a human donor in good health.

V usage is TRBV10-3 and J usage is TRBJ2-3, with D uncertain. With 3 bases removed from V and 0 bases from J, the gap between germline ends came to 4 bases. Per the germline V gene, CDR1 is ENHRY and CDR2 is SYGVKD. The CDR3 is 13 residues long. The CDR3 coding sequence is TGTGCCATCAGTGACCAGAGCACAGATACGCAGTATTTT. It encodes CAISDQSTDTQYF.

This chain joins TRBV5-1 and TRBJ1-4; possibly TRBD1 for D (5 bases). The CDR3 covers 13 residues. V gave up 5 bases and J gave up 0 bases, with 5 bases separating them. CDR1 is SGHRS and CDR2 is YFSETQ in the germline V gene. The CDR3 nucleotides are TGCGCCAGCAGGGGACCAACTAATGAAAAACTGTTTTTT. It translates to CASRGPTNEKLFF.

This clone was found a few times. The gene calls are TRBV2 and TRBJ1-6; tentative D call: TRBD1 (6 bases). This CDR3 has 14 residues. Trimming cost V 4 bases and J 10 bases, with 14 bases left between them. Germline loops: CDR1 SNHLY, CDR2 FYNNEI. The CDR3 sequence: CASSGQTGGSPLHF. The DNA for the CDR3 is TGTGCCAGCAGTGGCCAGACAGGAGGGTCACCCCTCCACTTT.

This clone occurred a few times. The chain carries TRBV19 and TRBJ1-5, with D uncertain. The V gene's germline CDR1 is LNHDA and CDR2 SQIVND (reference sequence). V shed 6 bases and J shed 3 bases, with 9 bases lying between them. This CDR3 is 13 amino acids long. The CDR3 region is CASRRFDNQPQHF. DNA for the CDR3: TGTGCCAGTAGACGATTTGACAATCAGCCCCAGCATTTT.

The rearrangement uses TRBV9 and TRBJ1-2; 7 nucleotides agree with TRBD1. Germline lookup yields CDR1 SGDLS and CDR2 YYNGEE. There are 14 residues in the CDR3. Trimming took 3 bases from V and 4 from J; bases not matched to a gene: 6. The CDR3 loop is CASSAGQARYGYTF. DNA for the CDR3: TGTGCCAGCAGCGCAGGACAGGCCCGCTATGGCTACACCTTC.

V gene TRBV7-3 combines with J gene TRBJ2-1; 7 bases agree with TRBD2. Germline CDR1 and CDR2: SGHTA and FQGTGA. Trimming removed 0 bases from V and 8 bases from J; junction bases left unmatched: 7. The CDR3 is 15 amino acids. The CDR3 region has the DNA TGTGCCAGCAGCTTAACGACTAGCAAATTGGATGAGCAGTTCTTC. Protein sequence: CASSLTTSKLDEQFF.

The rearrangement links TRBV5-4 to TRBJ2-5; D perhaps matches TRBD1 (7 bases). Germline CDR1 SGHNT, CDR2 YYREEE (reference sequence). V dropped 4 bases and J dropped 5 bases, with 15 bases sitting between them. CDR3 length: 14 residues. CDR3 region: CASSPAEGAETQYF. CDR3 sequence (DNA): TGTGCCAGCAGCCCCGCGGAGGGGGCTGAGACCCAGTACTTC.

The CDR3 is CARYPTTTYEQYF. CDR3 nucleotides: TGTGCCAGGTACCCGACTACAACCTACGAGCAGTACTTC. The chain has TRBV25-1 and TRBJ2-7; D is perhaps TRBD2 (5 bases). Trimming cost V 9 bases and J 2 bases, with 14 bases left between them. The germline CDR1 and CDR2 sequences are MGHDK and SYGVNS. This CDR3 has 13 amino acids.

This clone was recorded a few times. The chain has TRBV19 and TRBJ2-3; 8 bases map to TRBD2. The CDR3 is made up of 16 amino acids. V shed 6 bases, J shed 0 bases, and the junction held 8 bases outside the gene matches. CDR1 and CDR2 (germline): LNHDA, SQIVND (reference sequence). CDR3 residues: CASSGTSHPSTDTQYF. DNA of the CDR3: TGTGCCAGTAGCGGGACTAGTCACCCCAGCACAGATACGCAGTATTTT. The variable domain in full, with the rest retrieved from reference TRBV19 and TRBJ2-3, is DGGITQSPKYLFRKEGQNVTLSCEQNLNHDAMYWYRQDPGQGLRLIYYSQIVNDFQKGDIAEGYSVSREKKESFPLTVTSAQKNPTAFYLCASSGTSHPSTDTQYFGPGTRLTVL.

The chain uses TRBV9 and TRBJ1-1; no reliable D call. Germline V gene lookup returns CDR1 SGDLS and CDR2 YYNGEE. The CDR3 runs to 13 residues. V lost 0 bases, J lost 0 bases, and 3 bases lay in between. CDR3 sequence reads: CASSVEMNTEAFF. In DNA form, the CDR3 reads TGTGCCAGCAGCGTAGAGATGAACACTGAAGCTTTCTTT.

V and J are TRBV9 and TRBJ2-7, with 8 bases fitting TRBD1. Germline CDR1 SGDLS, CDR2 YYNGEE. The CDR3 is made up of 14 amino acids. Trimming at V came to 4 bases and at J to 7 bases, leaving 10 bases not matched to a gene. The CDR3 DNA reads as TGTGCCAGCAGCCCGGTCGGGACAGGCGCTGAGCAGTACTTC. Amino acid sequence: CASSPVGTGAEQYF. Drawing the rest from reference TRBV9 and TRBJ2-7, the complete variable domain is DSGVTQTPKHLITATGQRVTLRCSPRSGDLSVYWYQQSLDQGLQFLIQYYNGEERAKGNILERFSAQQFPDLHSELNLSSLELGDSALYFCASSPVGTGAEQYFGPGTRLTVT.

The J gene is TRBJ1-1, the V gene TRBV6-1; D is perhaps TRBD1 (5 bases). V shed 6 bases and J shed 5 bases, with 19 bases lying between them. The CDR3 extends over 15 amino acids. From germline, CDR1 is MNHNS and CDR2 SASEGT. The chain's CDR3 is CASSGRADWGTEAFF. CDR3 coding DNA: TGTGCCAGCAGCGGAAGGGCCGACTGGGGGACTGAAGCTTTCTTT.

The CDR3 DNA sequence: TGTGCCAGCAGCTTAGGCCAGGACATCTCCTACGAGCAGTACTTC. This gives the protein CASSLGQDISYEQYF. V is TRBV7-2 and J is TRBJ2-7; maybe TRBD1 (5 bases). This CDR3 is built from 15 residues. CDR1 is SGHTA, CDR2 FQGNSA, per germline. Trimming shortened V by 1 base and J by 0 bases, and 10 bases separated the two germline ends.

CDR3 bases: TGTGCCAGCAGCCTCACAGATACGCAGTATTTT. Translated: CASSLTDTQYF. J is TRBJ2-3 and V is TRBV14; D uncertain. This CDR3 spans 11 amino acids. CDR1 is SGHDN and CDR2 is FVKESK in the germline V gene. V lost 4 bases and J lost 2, with 1 base in between. The variable domain in full, completed from reference TRBV14 and TRBJ2-3, reads EAGVTQFPSHSVIEKGQTVTLRCDPISGHDNLYWYRRVMGKEIKFLLHFVKESKQDESGMPNNRFLAERTGGTYSTLKVQPAELEDSGVYFCASSLTDTQYFGPGTRLTVL.

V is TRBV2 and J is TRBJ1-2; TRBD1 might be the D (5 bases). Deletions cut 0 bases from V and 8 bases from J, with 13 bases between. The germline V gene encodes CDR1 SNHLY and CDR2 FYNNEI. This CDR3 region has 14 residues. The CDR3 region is CASSEAGQGQGYTF. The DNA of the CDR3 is TGTGCCAGCAGTGAAGCGGGGCAGGGTCAGGGCTACACCTTC.

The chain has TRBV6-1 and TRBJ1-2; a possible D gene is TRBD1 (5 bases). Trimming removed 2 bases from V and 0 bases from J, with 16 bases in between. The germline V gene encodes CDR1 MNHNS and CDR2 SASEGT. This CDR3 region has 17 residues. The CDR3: CASSEMTTARANYGYTF. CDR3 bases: TGTGCCAGCAGTGAAATGACGACAGCAAGGGCTAACTATGGCTACACCTTC.

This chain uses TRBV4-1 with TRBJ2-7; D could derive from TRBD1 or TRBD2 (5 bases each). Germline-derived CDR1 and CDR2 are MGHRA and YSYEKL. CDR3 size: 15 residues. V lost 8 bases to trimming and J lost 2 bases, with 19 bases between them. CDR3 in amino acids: CASRTGTHMTYEQYF. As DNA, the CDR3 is TGCGCCAGCCGCACCGGGACCCATATGACCTACGAGCAGTACTTC.

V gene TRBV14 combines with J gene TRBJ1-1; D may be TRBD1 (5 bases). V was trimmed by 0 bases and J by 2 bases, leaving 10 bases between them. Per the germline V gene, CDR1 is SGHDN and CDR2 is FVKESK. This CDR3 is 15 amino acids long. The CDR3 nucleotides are TGTGCCAGCAGCCAAGATAGGGGCCTCAACACTGAAGCTTTCTTT. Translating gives CASSQDRGLNTEAFF.

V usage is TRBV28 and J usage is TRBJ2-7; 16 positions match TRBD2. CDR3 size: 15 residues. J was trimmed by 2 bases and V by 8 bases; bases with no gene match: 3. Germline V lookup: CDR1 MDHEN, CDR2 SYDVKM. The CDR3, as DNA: TGTGCCAGCGCGGGGACTAGCGGGAGGGCCTACGAGCAGTACTTC. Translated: CASAGTSGRAYEQYF.

The DNA for the CDR3 is TGTGCCAGCAGCAAAAAAGAAGGGGGCTCAGAAGGCTACACCTTC. Amino acids: CASSKKEGGSEGYTF. This sequence joins TRBV21-1 and TRBJ1-2; whether TRBD1, the table's D call, matches the DNA was not checked. TRBV21-1 is annotated as a pseudogene. The CDR3 extends over 15 amino acids.

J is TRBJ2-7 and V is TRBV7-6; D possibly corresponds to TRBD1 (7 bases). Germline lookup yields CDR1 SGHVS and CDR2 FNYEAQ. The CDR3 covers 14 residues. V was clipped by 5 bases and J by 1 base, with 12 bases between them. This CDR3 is CASSAGTESYEQYF. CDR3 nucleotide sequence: TGTGCCAGCAGCGCGGGGACAGAGTCCTACGAGCAGTACTTC.

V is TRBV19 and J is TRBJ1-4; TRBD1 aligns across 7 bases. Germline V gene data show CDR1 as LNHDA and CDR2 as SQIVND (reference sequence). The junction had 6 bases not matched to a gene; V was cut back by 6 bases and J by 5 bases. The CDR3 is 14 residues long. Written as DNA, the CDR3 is TGTGCCAGTAGGACCCAGGGGGGCAATGAAAAACTGTTTTTT. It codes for CASRTQGGNEKLFF.

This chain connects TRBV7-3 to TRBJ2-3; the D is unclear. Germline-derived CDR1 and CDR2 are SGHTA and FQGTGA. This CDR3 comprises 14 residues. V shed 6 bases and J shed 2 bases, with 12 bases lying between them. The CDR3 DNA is TGTGCCAGCAGACCGGGCAGTCACACAGATACGCAGTATTTT. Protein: CASRPGSHTDTQYF.

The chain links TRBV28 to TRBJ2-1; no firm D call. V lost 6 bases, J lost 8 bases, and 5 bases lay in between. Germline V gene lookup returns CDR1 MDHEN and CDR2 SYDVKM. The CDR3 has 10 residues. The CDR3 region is CASSNDEQFF. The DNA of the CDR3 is TGTGCCAGCAGCAACGATGAGCAGTTCTTC. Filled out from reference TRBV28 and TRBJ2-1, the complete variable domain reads DVKVTQSSRYLVKRTGEKVFLECVQDMDHENMFWYRQDPGLGLRLIYFSYDVKMKEKGDIPEGYSVSREKKERFSLILESASTNQTSMYLCASSNDEQFFGPGTRLTVL.

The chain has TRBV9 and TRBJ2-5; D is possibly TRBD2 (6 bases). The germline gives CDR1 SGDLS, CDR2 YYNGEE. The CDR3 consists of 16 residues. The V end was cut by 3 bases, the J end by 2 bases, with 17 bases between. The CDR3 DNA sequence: TGTGCCAGCAGCGCGGGTCCCGGGGACTTTCAAGAGACCCAGTACTTC. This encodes CASSAGPGDFQETQYF.

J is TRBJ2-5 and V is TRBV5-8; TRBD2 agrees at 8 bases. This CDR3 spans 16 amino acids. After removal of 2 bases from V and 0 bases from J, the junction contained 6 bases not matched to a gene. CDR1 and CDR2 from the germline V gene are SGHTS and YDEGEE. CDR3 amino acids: CASSFGKRGYQETQYF. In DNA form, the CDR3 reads TGTGCCAGCAGCTTCGGGAAGCGGGGGTACCAAGAGACCCAGTACTTC.

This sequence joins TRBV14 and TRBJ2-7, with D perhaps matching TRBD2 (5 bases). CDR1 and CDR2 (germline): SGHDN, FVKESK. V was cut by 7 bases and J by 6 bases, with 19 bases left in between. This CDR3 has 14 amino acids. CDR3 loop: CASKGLLASGEQYF. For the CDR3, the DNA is TGTGCCAGCAAAGGACTCCTCGCCTCGGGCGAGCAGTACTTC.

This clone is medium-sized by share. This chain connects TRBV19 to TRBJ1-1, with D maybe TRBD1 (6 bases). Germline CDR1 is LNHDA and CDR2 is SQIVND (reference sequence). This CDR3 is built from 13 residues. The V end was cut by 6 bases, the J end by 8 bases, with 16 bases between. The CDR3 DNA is TGTGCCAGTAGCGGGACAAGGCGAACAGAAGCTTTCTTT. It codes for CASSGTRRTEAFF.

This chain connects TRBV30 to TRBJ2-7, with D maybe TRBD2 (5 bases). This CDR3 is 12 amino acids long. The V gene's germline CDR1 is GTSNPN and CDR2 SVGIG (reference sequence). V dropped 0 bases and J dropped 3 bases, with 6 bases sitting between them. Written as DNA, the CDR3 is TGTGCCTGGAGTGTTGAGGGCTACGAGCAGTACTTC. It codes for CAWSVEGYEQYF.

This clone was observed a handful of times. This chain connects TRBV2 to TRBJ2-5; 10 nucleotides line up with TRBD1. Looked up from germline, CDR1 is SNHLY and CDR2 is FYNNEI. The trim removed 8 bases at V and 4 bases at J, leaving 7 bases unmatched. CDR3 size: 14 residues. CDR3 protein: CASGPGTGVETQYF. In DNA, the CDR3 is TGTGCCAGCGGTCCCGGGACAGGGGTAGAGACCCAGTACTTC.